Below, 17 T cell receptor beta chains from the same sample are listed, as sequenced in a study of cytomegalovirus exposure and HLA in healthy donors. Primers for the PCR totalled 60 Vbeta and 13 Jbeta. Libraries were prepared by immunoSEQ multiplex PCR; TCRdb keeps only in-frame clonotypes and omits some of them. The repertoire consists of some 150,000 clones, with more than 75% occurring once and the leading ten covering around 6%. The specimen sequenced was PBMCs. The receptors were gathered from a woman between 35 and 50 years old in good health and CMV-seropositive.

This chain joins TRBV4-2 and TRBJ1-3; no firm D call. Germline CDR1 and CDR2: LGHNA and YNFKEQ. The CDR3 contains 16 residues. Between the trimmed V and J ends, which lost 5 bases and 0 bases, there was a span of 14 bases. For the CDR3, the DNA is TGTGCCAGCAGCTTCAGCACGGGTAACTCTGGAAACACCATATATTTT. Protein: CASSFSTGNSGNTIYF.

The chain carries TRBV7-9 and TRBJ2-7, with 8 bases that match TRBD2. Germline-derived CDR1 and CDR2 are SEHNR and FQNEAQ (reference sequence). The CDR3 runs to 15 residues. J was trimmed by 3 bases and V by 4 bases; bases with no gene match: 8. The CDR3 here is CASSSGLARDYEQYF. For the CDR3, the DNA is TGTGCCAGCAGCTCCGGACTAGCTCGGGACTACGAGCAGTACTTC.

The chain has TRBV7-8 and TRBJ2-1, with TRBD2 identical over 7 bases. The CDR3 has 14 residues. V was clipped by 5 bases and J by 0 bases; unmatched bases: 1. Germline CDR1 is SGHVS and CDR2 is FQNEAQ. CDR3 nucleotides: TGTGCCAGCAGCCAGCGGGACTCCTACAATGAGCAGTTCTTC. It yields the protein CASSQRDSYNEQFF.

This clone appeared a single time. The chain recombines TRBV19 with TRBJ1-5; TRBD1 matches at 9 bases. This CDR3 is built from 16 residues. Trimming removed 7 bases from V and 3 bases from J; junction bases left unmatched: 10. The V gene's germline CDR1 is LNHDA and CDR2 SQIVND (reference sequence). CDR3 protein: CASTTAGTGYNQPQHF. DNA for the CDR3: TGTGCCAGTACCACAGCCGGGACAGGGTACAATCAGCCCCAGCATTTT. Supplemented by reference TRBV19 and TRBJ1-5, the full variable domain reads DGGITQSPKYLFRKEGQNVTLSCEQNLNHDAMYWYRQDPGQGLRLIYYSQIVNDFQKGDIAEGYSVSREKKESFPLTVTSAQKNPTAFYLCASTTAGTGYNQPQHFGDGTRLSIL.

The chain couples TRBV30 to TRBJ2-3; D is possibly TRBD2 (5 bases). CDR1 is GTSNPN, CDR2 SVGIG, per germline (reference sequence). CDR3 length: 17 residues. V lost 0 bases to trimming and J lost 6 bases, with 22 bases between them. CDR3 residues: CAWSVGLAVWGADTQYF. CDR3 sequence (DNA): TGTGCCTGGAGTGTAGGTCTGGCCGTTTGGGGAGCCGATACGCAGTATTTT.

The V and J genes are TRBV6-5 and TRBJ2-1, with 12 bases fitting TRBD2. This CDR3 has 15 amino acids. The germline CDR1 and CDR2 sequences are MNHEY and SVGAGI. Trimming removed 5 bases from V and 6 bases from J; junction bases left unmatched: 5. Here the CDR3 reads CASSLAGGPSNEQFF. The DNA for the CDR3 is TGTGCCAGCAGTCTAGCGGGAGGGCCGAGCAATGAGCAGTTCTTC.

This sequence joins TRBV27 and TRBJ2-7, with 9 positions matching TRBD1. This CDR3 is built from 14 residues. V was pared by 2 bases and J by 5 bases, with 4 bases of the junction left unmatched. Germline V gene data show CDR1 as MNHEY and CDR2 as SMNVEV (reference sequence). CDR3 in amino acids: CASSLIQGAHEQYF. The CDR3 DNA sequence: TGTGCCAGCAGTTTAATACAGGGGGCCCACGAGCAGTACTTC.

The rearrangement links TRBV19 to TRBJ2-2, with TRBD1 matching 7 bases. Germline CDR1 LNHDA, CDR2 SQIVND (reference sequence). J gave up 4 bases and V 4 bases, and 6 bases lay outside the gene matches. The CDR3 is 15 residues long. CDR3 in amino acids: CASSTNRGGTGELFF. The DNA of the CDR3 is TGTGCCAGTAGTACCAACAGGGGCGGCACCGGGGAGCTGTTTTTT.

The CDR3 reads CASSKQQGHGYTF. CDR3 bases: TGTGCCAGCAGTAAGCAGCAGGGGCATGGCTACACCTTC. The chain uses TRBV6-5 and TRBJ1-2, with D perhaps TRBD1 (6 bases). The CDR3 has 13 amino acids. V lost 5 bases to trimming and J lost 6 bases, with 13 bases between them. Germline CDR1 is MNHEY and CDR2 is SVGAGI.

The CDR3 nucleotides are TGTGCCAGCTCACCGTTTCTAAATAGGCCGGGGGATGAAAAACTGTTTTTT. The encoded protein is CASSPFLNRPGDEKLFF. The J gene is TRBJ1-4, the V gene TRBV18, with D perhaps matching TRBD1 (5 bases). This CDR3 has 17 residues. V lost 3 bases and J 6 bases, leaving 20 bases between the germline ends. From germline, CDR1 is KGHSH and CDR2 LQKENI.

V usage is TRBV2 and J usage is TRBJ2-1; no reliable D call. Germline CDR1 and CDR2: SNHLY and FYNNEI. This CDR3 has 15 residues. Trimming took 4 bases from V and 8 from J, leaving 18 bases between them. In DNA form, the CDR3 reads TGTGCCAGCAGTGCCGGTGAGATAGCTGTTTATGAGCAGTTCTTC. It translates to CASSAGEIAVYEQFF.

The chain couples TRBV30 to TRBJ1-5; tentatively, D is TRBD1 (5 bases). The CDR3 is 13 amino acids. The V end lost 2 bases, the J end lost 4 bases, and 9 bases lay between the germline ends. CDR1 GTSNPN and CDR2 SVGIG come from the germline V gene (reference sequence). The DNA for the CDR3 is TGTGCCTGGAGTACAAAGGGGAATCAGCCCCAGCATTTT. Residues: CAWSTKGNQPQHF. Variable domain in full (rest from reference TRBV30 and TRBJ1-5): SQTIHQWPATLVQPVGSPLSLECTVEGTSNPNLYWYRQAAGRGLQLLFYSVGIGQISSEVPQNLSASRPQDRQFILSSKKLLLSDSGFYLCAWSTKGNQPQHFGDGTRLSIL.

The gene calls are TRBV30 and TRBJ1-6, with D possibly TRBD1 on 5 matching bases. CDR3 size: 15 residues. The V end lost 1 base, the J end lost 9 bases, and 16 bases lay between the germline ends. Germline V CDR1 and CDR2: GTSNPN, SVGIG (reference sequence). The CDR3 bases are TGTGCCTGGAGTGCCCCTTTCAGGGAAAGTTCACCCCTCCACTTT. It encodes CAWSAPFRESSPLHF.

The chain couples TRBV11-2 to TRBJ2-5; possibly TRBD1 for D (6 bases). The CDR3 is 16 amino acids. V lost 5 bases to trimming and J lost 3 bases, with 19 bases between them. Per germline, CDR1 SGHAT and CDR2 FQNNGV. The CDR3 sequence is CASSPTHPGGKETQYF. The CDR3 DNA sequence: TGTGCCAGCAGCCCTACTCATCCTGGGGGCAAAGAGACCCAGTACTTC.

The J gene is TRBJ2-7, the V gene TRBV5-1; D perhaps matches TRBD2 (7 bases). The CDR3 consists of 14 residues. The V end was cut by 1 base, the J end by 4 bases, with 12 bases between. In germline, CDR1 is SGHRS, CDR2 YFSETQ. As DNA, the CDR3 is TGCGCCAGCAGCTTGACGGGGGGCGGGTACGAGCAGTACTTC. Its protein is CASSLTGGGYEQYF.

The rearrangement joins TRBV19 to TRBJ2-3; D perhaps matches TRBD2 (5 bases). CDR1 is LNHDA and CDR2 is SQIVND in the germline V gene (reference sequence). Trimming left V 7 bases short and J 4 bases short, with 15 bases between. The CDR3 loop spans 14 amino acids. CDR3 nucleotides: TGTGCCAGTACCGGAGGTGCGGTTGCAGATACGCAGTATTTT. As protein: CASTGGAVADTQYF. The full variable domain, completed using reference TRBV19 and TRBJ2-3, is DGGITQSPKYLFRKEGQNVTLSCEQNLNHDAMYWYRQDPGQGLRLIYYSQIVNDFQKGDIAEGYSVSREKKESFPLTVTSAQKNPTAFYLCASTGGAVADTQYFGPGTRLTVL.

The genes are TRBV6-1 and TRBJ2-6; D gene ambiguous. This CDR3 has 17 amino acids. The germline V gene has CDR1 MNHNS and CDR2 SASEGT. V shed 2 bases and J shed 6 bases, with 17 bases lying between them. CDR3 bases: TGTGCCAGCAGTGAACTCCTCCGCAATCTAGTGGCCAACGTCCTGACTTTC. Residues: CASSELLRNLVANVLTF.